This record looks at one T cell receptor beta chain sequence and its context. Its antigen remains unidentified. The CDR3 ends on some other residue instead of the conserved phenylalanine or tryptophan, so this is likely a read error. The record originates from a study of tumor-infiltrating lymphocytes in primary liver carcinoma. Trimming left V 6 bases short and J 11 bases short, with 25 bases between. The CDR3 runs to 15 residues. RNA and DNA were co-extracted from around 18-30 mg of unsorted bulk tissue. Notes on the study in general: Blood fell significantly below tumors in its top-250-clone fraction (p = 0.039).

A primer matching the constant region was used to make TCR beta cDNA from 500 to 650 ng of total RNA. Libraries covering TCR beta were generated through three nested multiplex PCR rounds (using a slightly modified ARM-PCR). Primers for the first two PCR rounds were TRBV1-TRBV30 forward primers and a C-beta reverse primer (approximately 10 cycles per round). TCRdb re-called the multiplex PCR reads through MiXCR, storing one row per CDR3 protein. In the table there are about 22,000 distinct CDR3 sequences, approximately 80% of which are singletons. Material: liver tumor tissue from sampling region 2. Subset noted: tumor region T2, inferior pole. This clonotype was sampled from a woman in her twenties or thirties with primary liver carcinoma and hepatitis B virus infection. This chain uses TRBV12-3 or TRBV12-4 with TRBJ2-5, with D perhaps TRBD2 (5 bases). CDR3 coding DNA: TGTGCCAGCAGCACCTACCCTGGGAGCGAAGAGTCACAGTACTTA. Its translation is CASSTYPGSEESQYL.